Detailed here is one T cell receptor beta chain. No antigen is known for it. The sample originates from a study of CXCR3-negative and CXCR3-positive naive CD8 T cells. Overall study: Sequencing yielded about 135 million TRB reads, roughly 1.5 +/- 0.3 million per library.

The CDR3 extends over 15 amino acids. Germline CDR1 MDHEN, CDR2 SYDVKM. Triplicates of over 250,000 cells were sorted from each CD8+ T cell subset. Whole-study results and caveats: CXCR3-positive naive cells had TRB CDR3s that were more hydrophobic than CXCR3-negative naive cells had. With CXCR3 expression partially decreased after cryopreservation, most assays relied on fresh PBMCs.

The TRB cDNA libraries were prepared by 5' RACE with UMI labels. TCRdb reprocessed the 5' RACE reads, with one entry per CDR3 protein and no DNA. The ten most abundant clones cover 3.5% to 5.5% of a sample with about 62,000 distinct CDR3 sequences. The sample consisted of naive CXCR3- CD8+ T cells from blood. Described subset: CD45RO-CCR7+CD27+CD95- naive CD8+ T cells lacking CXCR3 (TNR3-). The sequence derives from a human donor in good health. Some clones in this sample may be carry-over from other donors' samples. This rearrangement joins TRBV28 to TRBJ2-1; TCRdb's assignment of TRBD1 cannot be checked, as there is no DNA. The CDR3 sequence: CASGFRGPTYNEQFF.